This T cell receptor (beta chain) was sequenced during a study of immune evolution from preneoplasia to lung adenocarcinoma. Findings and limits, study-wide: Later-stage lesions appeared to have more T cells, more diversity, less clonality.

Profiling relied on immunoSEQ multiplex PCR, and the TCRdb table lists in-frame clones only, not all of them. The repertoire consists of roughly 4,700 clones, with about 80% occurring once and the leading ten covering roughly 12%. This clone was counted a few times. What it recognizes is unknown. Patient tissue came from resections in Japan or China, 2014–2017. Premalignant or tumor cells were enriched by macro-dissection after pathologic assessment. Germline CDR1 reads SGHDT; CDR2 reads YYEEEE. Germline trimming cut 2 bases from V and 0 bases from J; bases unmatched to any gene: 6. This CDR3 region has 16 residues.

Specimen: FFPE minimally invasive lung adenocarcinoma tissue. This receptor was taken from a person between 55 and 80 years old with lung adenocarcinoma. This chain joins TRBV5-6 and TRBJ2-7, with 9 bases that match TRBD1. The chain's CDR3 is CASSFLGTGTSYEQYF. DNA of the CDR3: TGTGCCAGCAGCTTCCTCGGGACAGGGACCTCCTACGAGCAGTACTTC.